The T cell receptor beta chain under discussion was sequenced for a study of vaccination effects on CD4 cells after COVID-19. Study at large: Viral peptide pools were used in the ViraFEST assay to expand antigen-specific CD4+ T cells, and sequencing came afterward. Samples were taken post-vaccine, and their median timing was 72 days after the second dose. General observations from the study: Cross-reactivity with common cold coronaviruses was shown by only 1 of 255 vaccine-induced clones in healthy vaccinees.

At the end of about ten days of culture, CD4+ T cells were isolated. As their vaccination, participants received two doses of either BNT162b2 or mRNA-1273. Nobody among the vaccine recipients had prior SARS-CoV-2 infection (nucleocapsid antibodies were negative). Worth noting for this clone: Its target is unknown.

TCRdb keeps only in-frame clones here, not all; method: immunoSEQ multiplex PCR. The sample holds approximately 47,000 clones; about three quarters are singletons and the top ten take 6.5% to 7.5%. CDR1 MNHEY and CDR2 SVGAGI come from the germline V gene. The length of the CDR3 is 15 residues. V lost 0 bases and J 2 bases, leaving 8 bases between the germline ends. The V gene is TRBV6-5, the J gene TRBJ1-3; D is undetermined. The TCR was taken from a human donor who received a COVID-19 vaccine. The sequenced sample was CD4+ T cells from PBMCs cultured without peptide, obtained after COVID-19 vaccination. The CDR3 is CASSYSTVAGNTIYF. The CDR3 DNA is TGTGCCAGCAGTTACTCGACGGTGGCTGGAAACACCATATATTTT.